One and the same sample provided the 21 T cell receptor beta chains below, sequenced in a study of regulatory T cells in long-lasting Graves disease. Construction of TCR beta libraries relied on iRepertoire HTBI primers and on Arm-PCR targeting CDR3 regions. A single record per CDR3 protein comes from TCRdb applying MiXCR to the multiplex PCR reads. The sample consists of more than 450,000 distinct CDR3 sequences, roughly 16% of them appearing once. The time point: newly diagnosed GD, antithyroid drugs for less than 3 months. The TCR library was made from RNA that had been extracted from PBMCs in TRIzol. The sample also formed part of further work on T cells in Graves' hyperthyroidism and ophthalmopathy.

Sequencing used peripheral blood mononuclear cells (PBMCs), obtained at new diagnosis, from a patient treated with antithyroid drugs. These receptors originate from a man in his forties or fifties with Graves disease.

This clonotype was seen many times. The CDR3: CASSRPGLDYNEQFF. CDR3 nucleotide sequence: TGTGCCAGCAGTCGCCCGGGACTAGATTACAATGAGCAGTTCTTC. This chain connects TRBV28 to TRBJ2-1; TRBD2 agrees at 8 bases. This CDR3 is 15 amino acids long. Looked up from germline, CDR1 is MDHEN and CDR2 is SYDVKM. V lost 5 bases, J lost 4 bases, and 7 bases stayed unmatched.

The V and J genes are TRBV7-9 and TRBJ2-3, with TRBD2 matching 7 bases. The ends lost 3 bases at V and 1 base at J; junction bases unmatched: 4. This CDR3 region has 15 residues. In germline, CDR1 is SEHNR, CDR2 FQNEAQ (reference sequence). The CDR3, as DNA: TGTGCCAGCAGCTTCCACGCGGGGGGCACAGATACGCAGTATTTT. Amino acid sequence: CASSFHAGGTDTQYF.

The rearrangement uses TRBV7-3 and TRBJ1-2; 10 bases line up with TRBD1. The length of the CDR3 is 16 residues. Germline-derived CDR1 and CDR2 are SGHTA and FQGTGA. V shed 1 base, J shed 8 bases, and the junction held 10 bases outside the gene matches. The chain's CDR3 is CASSLKGTGVEKGYTF. The CDR3 DNA is TGTGCCAGCAGCTTAAAAGGGACAGGGGTGGAGAAAGGCTACACCTTC.

This clonotype was seen ten or more times. This chain links TRBV20-1 with TRBJ2-7; 11 positions match TRBD2. Germline assignment: CDR1 DFQATT and CDR2 SNEGSKA (reference sequence). V lost 6 bases and J lost 2; bases outside the gene matches: 12. This CDR3 spans 16 amino acids. The DNA of the CDR3 is TGCAGTGCCCTGGGAACTAGCGGGAGTGAAACCTACGAGCAGTACTTC. It codes for CSALGTSGSETYEQYF.

This clonotype came up a few times. The CDR3 loop reads CASSDPTSGYGDEQFF. The CDR3 bases are TGTGCCAGCAGTGATCCGACTAGCGGATATGGGGATGAGCAGTTCTTC. The rearrangement links TRBV25-1 to TRBJ2-1, with TRBD2 matching 9 bases. The CDR3 is 16 amino acids. Germline V gene sequence: CDR1 MGHDK, CDR2 SYGVNS. V shed 3 bases, J shed 8 bases, and the junction held 11 bases outside the gene matches.

This rearrangement joins TRBV29-1 to TRBJ2-2; D gene unclear. Germline-derived CDR1 and CDR2 are SQVTM and ANQGSEA. V was shortened by 4 bases and J by 4 bases, with 10 bases between the two germline ends. The CDR3 sequence is 13 residues long. The CDR3 region has the DNA TGCAGCGTTGGCTTTAGCTCCACCGGGGAGCTGTTTTTT. Amino acids: CSVGFSSTGELFF.

The table lists this clonotype with many counts. This chain connects TRBV12-3 or TRBV12-4 to TRBJ2-7; 12 nucleotides align to TRBD2. Trimming cost V 1 base and J 2 bases; bases outside gene matches: 12. The CDR3 consists of 19 residues. In nucleotides, the CDR3 is TGTGCCAGCAGTTTAGTCGGGACAGCGGGACTAGCGGGTCCCTACGAGCAGTACTTC. As protein: CASSLVGTAGLAGPYEQYF.

The chain joins TRBV7-6 to TRBJ2-1; no reliable D call. Deletions cut 0 bases from V and 12 bases from J, with 15 bases between. Germline V gene lookup returns CDR1 SGHVS and CDR2 FNYEAQ. This CDR3 contains 14 residues. The CDR3 spells CASSLADGDLWQFF. The CDR3 DNA follows: TGTGCCAGCAGCTTAGCGGACGGTGACCTTTGGCAGTTCTTC.

This clonotype has only a few counts. The chain employs TRBV9 and TRBJ1-4; TRBD1 matches at 9 bases. The ends lost 6 bases at V and 2 bases at J; junction bases unmatched: 8. Germline loops: CDR1 SGDLS, CDR2 YYNGEE. The CDR3 is made up of 16 amino acids. The CDR3 region has the DNA TGTGCCAGCACCGGAGGGACAGGGAGCACTAATGAAAAACTGTTTTTT. It encodes CASTGGTGSTNEKLFF.

This chain uses TRBV20-1 with TRBJ2-7; D possibly corresponds to TRBD1 (6 bases). V gave up 8 bases and J gave up 3 bases, with 17 bases separating them. Germline-derived CDR1 and CDR2 are DFQATT and SNEGSKA (reference sequence). This CDR3 has 13 amino acids. CDR3 bases: TGCAGTCAAACGGACAGCGGATACTACGAGCAGTACTTC. Its translation is CSQTDSGYYEQYF.

This clonotype was seen a few times. The gene calls are TRBV4-1 and TRBJ1-1, with TRBD1 matching over 11 bases. Germline V lookup: CDR1 MGHRA, CDR2 YSYEKL. This CDR3 has 17 residues. V lost 4 bases and J lost 7; bases outside the gene matches: 14. DNA for the CDR3: TGCGCCAGCAGCCCCATACAGGACAGGGGGCGGAAAATTGAAGCTTTCTTT. This encodes CASSPIQDRGRKIEAFF.

Regarding this clonotype: At one end, the junction sequence differs from germline, possibly due to a read error. The rearrangement uses TRBV15 and TRBJ1-1; D is ambiguous. This CDR3 comprises 13 residues. Per germline, CDR1 LNHNV and CDR2 YYDKDF (reference sequence). The CDR3 sequence: CATSRDRNTEALF. The DNA for the CDR3 is TGTGCCACCAGCAGAGACAGAAACACTGAAGCTCTCTTT. Based on the CDR3 plus reference TRBV15 and TRBJ1-1, the full variable domain is DAMVIQNPRYQVTQFGKPVTLSCSQTLNHNVMYWYQQKSSQAPKLLFHYYDKDFNNEADTPDNFQSRRPNTSFCFLDIRSPGLGDTAMYLCATSRDRNTEALFGQGTRLTVV.

This clonotype was detected many times. CDR3 nucleotide sequence: TGTGCCAGCAGAGCAGCGGGGTTCTCCTACGAGCAGTACTTC. It is translated as CASRAAGFSYEQYF. The V gene is TRBV12-3 or TRBV12-4, the J gene TRBJ2-7; the match to TRBD2 covers 7 bases. Trimming at V came to 6 bases and at J to 0 bases, leaving 5 bases not matched to a gene. The CDR3 is made up of 14 amino acids.

This clonotype occurred once. V usage is TRBV9 and J usage is TRBJ2-3, with 9 nucleotides matching TRBD2. This CDR3 has 16 amino acids. The germline gives CDR1 SGDLS, CDR2 YYNGEE. V shed 1 base, J shed 2 bases, and the junction held 5 bases outside the gene matches. CDR3 protein: CASSVSLAGITDTQYF. CDR3 nucleotide sequence: TGTGCCAGCAGCGTATCCCTAGCGGGGATCACAGATACGCAGTATTTT.

The rearrangement links TRBV2 to TRBJ2-3; 10 nucleotides line up with TRBD1. The V gene's germline CDR1 is SNHLY and CDR2 FYNNEI. V was clipped by 6 bases and J by 3 bases; unmatched bases: 9. CDR3 length equals 16 residues. The CDR3 bases are TGTGCCAGCAGACTCCGGGGACAGGGGAGGACAGATACGCAGTATTTT. Its translation: CASRLRGQGRTDTQYF.

This clonotype was counted a single time. V and J are TRBV4-1 and TRBJ1-6, with 7 bases that match TRBD1. The V gene's germline CDR1 is MGHRA and CDR2 YSYEKL. The V segment lost 0 bases and the J segment 7 bases; nucleotides outside the gene matches: 3. The CDR3 length is 15 residues. The CDR3, as DNA: TGCGCCAGCAGCCAAGAACAGGGGCGCAATTCACCCCTCCACTTT. Protein: CASSQEQGRNSPLHF.

V usage is TRBV3-1 and J usage is TRBJ2-7; D is uncertain. This CDR3 comprises 13 residues. CDR1 is LGHDT, CDR2 YNNKEL, per germline (reference sequence). V shed 5 bases and J shed 2 bases, with 10 bases lying between them. The CDR3 region is CASSARGTYEQYF. CDR3 bases: TGTGCCAGCAGCGCACGCGGCACCTACGAGCAGTACTTC.

This clonotype turned up a few times. No conserved phenylalanine or tryptophan ends this CDR3, so it is likely a read error. This CDR3 is CASSLDLTVHEQYS. The DNA for the CDR3 is TGTGCCAGCAGCTTAGATCTAACAGTCCACGAGCAGTACTCC. The rearrangement joins TRBV11-2 to TRBJ2-7; D is uncertain. V lost 0 bases and J lost 5, with 11 bases in between. The CDR3 runs 14 residues. Germline assignment: CDR1 SGHAT and CDR2 FQNNGV.

The sample holds many counts of this clonotype. The J gene is TRBJ1-1, the V gene TRBV7-3, with D possibly matching TRBD1 (6 bases). Trimming left V 5 bases short and J 7 bases short, with 17 bases between. The CDR3 is 14 residues long. Germline V CDR1 and CDR2: SGHTA, FQGTGA. The CDR3 loop reads CASSHSGGRNEAFF. The DNA for the CDR3 is TGTGCCAGCAGCCACTCCGGGGGGCGGAATGAAGCTTTCTTT.

This clonotype was found many times. CDR3 sequence (DNA): TGTGCCAGCAGGCCAGTGACAGCGAATCAGCCCCAGCATTTT. This translates into CASRPVTANQPQHF. J is TRBJ1-5 and V is TRBV28; D is perhaps TRBD1 (5 bases). The germline V gene encodes CDR1 MDHEN and CDR2 SYDVKM. V was cut by 6 bases and J by 4 bases, with 13 bases left in between. CDR3 length: 14 amino acids.

This clonotype was recorded many times. The V call is TRBV20-1, the J call TRBJ2-7; either TRBD1 or TRBD2 may supply D (5 bases each). The germline V gene encodes CDR1 DFQATT and CDR2 SNEGSKA (reference sequence). The CDR3 totals 16 residues. Trimming pared 5 bases from V and 1 base from J, leaving 21 bases between. In nucleotides, the CDR3 is TGCAGTGCTTTCGAGGCCGGGACCGCGCCTTCCTACGAGCAGTACTTC. It encodes CSAFEAGTAPSYEQYF.